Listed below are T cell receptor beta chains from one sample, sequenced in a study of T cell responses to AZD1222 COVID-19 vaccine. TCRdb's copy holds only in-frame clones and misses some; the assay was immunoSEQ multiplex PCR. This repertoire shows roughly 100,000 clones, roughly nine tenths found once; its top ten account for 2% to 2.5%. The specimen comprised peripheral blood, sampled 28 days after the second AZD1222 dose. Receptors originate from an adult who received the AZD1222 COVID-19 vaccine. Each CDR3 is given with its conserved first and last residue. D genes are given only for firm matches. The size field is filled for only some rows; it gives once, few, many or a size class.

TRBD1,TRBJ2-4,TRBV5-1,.,CASSQTGGTNIQYF,TGCGCCAGCAGCCAAACAGGGGGCACAAACATTCAGTACTTC
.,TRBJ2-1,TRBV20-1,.,CSAQSNEQFF,TGCAGTGCTCAGTCTAATGAGCAGTTCTTC
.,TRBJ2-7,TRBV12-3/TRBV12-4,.,CASSFQSRDTVYF,TGTGCCAGCAGTTTTCAGTCCCGGGACACCGTTTACTTC
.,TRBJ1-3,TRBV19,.,CASSLGQSNSGNTIYF,TGTGCCAGTAGTCTCGGACAGTCGAACTCTGGAAACACCATATATTTT
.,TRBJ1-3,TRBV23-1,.,CASSFSGNTIYF,TGCGCCAGCAGCTTCTCTGGAAACACCATATATTTT
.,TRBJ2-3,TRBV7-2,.,CASSDFADTQYF,TGTGCCAGCAGCGATTTTGCAGATACGCAGTATTTT
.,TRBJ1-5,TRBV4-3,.,CASSQDISGLQPQHF,TGCGCCAGCAGCCAAGATATTTCAGGGCTTCAGCCCCAGCATTTT
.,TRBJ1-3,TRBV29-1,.,CSVESGRDTISGNTIYF,TGCAGCGTTGAATCCGGGCGGGACACGATCTCTGGAAACACCATATATTTT
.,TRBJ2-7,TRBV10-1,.,CASRPCEQYF,TGCGCCAGCCGCCCCTGCGAGCAGTACTTC
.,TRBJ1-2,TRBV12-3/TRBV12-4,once,CASSFGFYGYTF,TGTGCCAGCAGTTTTGGTTTCTATGGCTACACCTTC
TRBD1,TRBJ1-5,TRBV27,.,CASSPGQGEQPQHF,TGTGCCAGCAGTCCGGGACAGGGGGAACAGCCCCAGCATTTT
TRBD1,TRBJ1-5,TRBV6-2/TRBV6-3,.,CASSLGQGGNQPQHF,TGTGCCAGCAGTTTAGGACAGGGAGGAAATCAGCCCCAGCATTTT
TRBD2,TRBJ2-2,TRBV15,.,CATSRDRIAGAGELFF,TGTGCCACCAGCAGAGATCGGATAGCGGGAGCCGGGGAGCTGTTTTTT
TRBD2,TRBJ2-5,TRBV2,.,CASSERRLAGRETQYF,TGTGCCAGCAGTGAAAGGCGTCTAGCGGGACGAGAGACCCAGTACTTC
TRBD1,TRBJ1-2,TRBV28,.,CASSLPGTGSYGYTF,TGTGCCAGCAGTCTCCCCGGGACAGGCTCCTATGGCTACACCTTC
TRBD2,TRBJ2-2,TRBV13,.,CASSPELAGRGNTGELFF,TGTGCCAGCAGCCCCGAACTAGCGGGAAGAGGGAACACCGGGGAGCTGTTTTTT
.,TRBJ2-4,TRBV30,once,CAWSTTRGFQYF,TGTGCCTGGAGCACAACTAGGGGCTTTCAGTACTTC
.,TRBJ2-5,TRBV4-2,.,CASSQDREGQETQYF,TGTGCCAGCAGCCAAGACAGGGAAGGCCAAGAGACCCAGTACTTC
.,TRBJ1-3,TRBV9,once,CASSVAGSGNTIYF,TGTGCCAGCAGCGTAGCTGGGTCTGGAAACACCATATATTTT
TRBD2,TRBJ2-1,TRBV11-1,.,CASRITSVGYNEQFF,TGTGCCAGCAGAATTACTAGCGTGGGATACAATGAGCAGTTCTTC
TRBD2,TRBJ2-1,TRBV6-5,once,CASSPRLAYNEQFF,TGTGCCAGCAGCCCAAGACTAGCGTACAATGAGCAGTTCTTC
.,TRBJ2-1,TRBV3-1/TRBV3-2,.,CASSQGTLGEQFF,TGTGCCAGCAGCCAAGGGACTCTCGGTGAGCAGTTCTTC
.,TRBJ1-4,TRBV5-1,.,CASSPTSFSNEKLFF,TGCGCCAGCAGCCCCACGAGTTTCTCGAATGAAAAACTGTTTTTT
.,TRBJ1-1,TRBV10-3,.,CAISISSLNTEAFF,TGTGCCATCAGTATCTCGAGTTTGAACACTGAAGCTTTCTTT
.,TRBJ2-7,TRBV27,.,CASSLSEQYF,TGTGCCAGCAGTTTATCCGAGCAGTACTTC
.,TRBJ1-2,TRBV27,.,CASSPRAGGYTF,TGTGCCAGCAGCCCCAGGGCCGGTGGCTACACCTTC
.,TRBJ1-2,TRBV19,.,CASSITGGREGYTF,TGTGCCAGTAGTATAACCGGGGGCCGTGAGGGCTACACCTTC
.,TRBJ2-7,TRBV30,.,CAWMQDYEQYF,TGTGCCTGGATGCAGGACTACGAGCAGTACTTC
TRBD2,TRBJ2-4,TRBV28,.,CASSASGSGNIQYF,TGTGCCAGCAGTGCTAGCGGGAGTGGAAACATTCAGTACTTC
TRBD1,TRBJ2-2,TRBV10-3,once,CAISGLGQTDLTGELFF,TGTGCCATCAGTGGCTTGGGACAGACAGACCTCACCGGGGAGCTGTTTTTT
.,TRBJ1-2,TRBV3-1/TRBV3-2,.,CASSQEFGKNYGYTF,TGTGCCAGCAGCCAAGAATTCGGCAAGAACTATGGCTACACCTTC
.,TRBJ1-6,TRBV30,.,CAWSVGQRNSPLHF,TGTGCCTGGAGTGTCGGACAGAGAAATTCACCCCTCCACTTT
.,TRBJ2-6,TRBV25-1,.,CASRSLGTSGANVLTF,TGTGCCAGCCGGTCTTTGGGGACCTCTGGGGCCAACGTCCTGACTTTC
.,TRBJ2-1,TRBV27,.,CASNPEGGYNEQFF,TGTGCCAGCAACCCGGAGGGGGGATACAATGAGCAGTTCTTC
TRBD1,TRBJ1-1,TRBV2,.,CASNRGLMNTEAFF,TGTGCCAGTAACAGGGGACTTATGAACACTGAAGCTTTCTTT
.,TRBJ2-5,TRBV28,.,CASSLPSDQETQYF,TGTGCCAGCAGTTTACCTAGCGACCAAGAGACCCAGTACTTC
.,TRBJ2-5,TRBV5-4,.,CASSRQMGEETQYF,TGTGCCAGCAGCCGACAAATGGGGGAAGAGACCCAGTACTTC
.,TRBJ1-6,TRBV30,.,CAWMRQGDSPLHF,TGTGCCTGGATGAGGCAGGGAGATTCACCCCTCCACTTT
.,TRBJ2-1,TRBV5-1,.,CASRAEGNEQFF,TGCGCCAGCAGGGCAGAAGGTAATGAGCAGTTCTTC
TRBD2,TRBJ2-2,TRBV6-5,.,CASSYEQREYTGELFF,TGTGCCAGCAGTTACGAGCAGCGGGAGTACACCGGGGAGCTGTTTTTT
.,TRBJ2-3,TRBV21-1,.,CASISKGRADTQYF,TGTGCCAGCATCAGCAAGGGAAGGGCAGATACGCAGTATTTT
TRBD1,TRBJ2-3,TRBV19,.,CASSLRDSGSDTQYF,TGTGCCAGTAGTCTTCGGGACAGCGGCTCAGATACGCAGTATTTT
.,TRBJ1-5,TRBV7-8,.,CASSLLGGLFQPQHF,TGTGCCAGCAGCTTATTAGGAGGGCTCTTTCAGCCCCAGCATTTT
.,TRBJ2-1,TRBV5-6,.,CASTYRAGQSSYNEQFF,TGTGCCAGCACCTACAGAGCCGGACAAAGCTCCTACAATGAGCAGTTCTTC
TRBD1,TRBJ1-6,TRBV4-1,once,CASSQGDRRVSPLHF,TGCGCCAGCAGCCAAGGGGACAGGCGGGTTTCACCCCTCCACTTT
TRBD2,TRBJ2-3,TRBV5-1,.,CASSSTSGITDTQYF,TGCGCCAGCAGCTCGACTAGCGGGATAACAGATACGCAGTATTTT
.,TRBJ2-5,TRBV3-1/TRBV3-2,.,CASSQVRETQYF,TGTGCCAGCAGCCAAGTTCGGGAGACCCAGTACTTC
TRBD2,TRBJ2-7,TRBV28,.,CASISPLAGADEQYF,TGTGCCAGCATTAGTCCTTTAGCGGGAGCTGACGAGCAGTACTTC
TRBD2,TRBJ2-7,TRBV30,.,CAYTGSGGQPYEQYF,TGTGCCTACACGGGCTCGGGAGGGCAGCCGTACGAGCAGTACTTC
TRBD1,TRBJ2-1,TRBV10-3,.,CAISDPKPGQGLNEQFF,TGTGCCATCAGTGATCCCAAACCGGGACAGGGGTTAAATGAGCAGTTCTTC
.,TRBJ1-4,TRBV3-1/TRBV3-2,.,CASSQVAGRGEIGEKLFF,TGTGCCAGCAGCCAAGTAGCCGGACGTGGGGAGATCGGTGAAAAACTGTTTTTT
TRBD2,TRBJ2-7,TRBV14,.,CASSQAWLAGAAEQYF,TGTGCCAGCAGCCAAGCTTGGCTAGCGGGAGCTGCCGAGCAGTACTTC
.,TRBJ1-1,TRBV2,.,CASNSAIEAFF,TGTGCCAGCAACAGTGCGATTGAAGCTTTCTTT
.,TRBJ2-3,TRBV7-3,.,CASSLTRSGDTQYF,TGTGCCAGCAGCTTAACCAGGTCCGGAGATACGCAGTATTTT
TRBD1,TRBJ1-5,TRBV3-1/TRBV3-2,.,CASSLRTGTGNQPQHF,TGTGCCAGCAGCCTAAGGACAGGGACGGGCAATCAGCCCCAGCATTTT
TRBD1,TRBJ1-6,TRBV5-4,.,CASSLEGDRADSPLHF,TGTGCCAGCAGCTTGGAGGGGGACAGGGCAGATTCACCCCTCCACTTT
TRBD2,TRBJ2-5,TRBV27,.,CASSFGLAGQETQYF,TGTGCCAGCAGTTTCGGACTAGCGGGACAAGAGACCCAGTACTTC
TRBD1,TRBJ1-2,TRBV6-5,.,CASSKTGGDYGYTF,TGTGCCAGCAGTAAGACAGGGGGTGACTATGGCTACACCTTC